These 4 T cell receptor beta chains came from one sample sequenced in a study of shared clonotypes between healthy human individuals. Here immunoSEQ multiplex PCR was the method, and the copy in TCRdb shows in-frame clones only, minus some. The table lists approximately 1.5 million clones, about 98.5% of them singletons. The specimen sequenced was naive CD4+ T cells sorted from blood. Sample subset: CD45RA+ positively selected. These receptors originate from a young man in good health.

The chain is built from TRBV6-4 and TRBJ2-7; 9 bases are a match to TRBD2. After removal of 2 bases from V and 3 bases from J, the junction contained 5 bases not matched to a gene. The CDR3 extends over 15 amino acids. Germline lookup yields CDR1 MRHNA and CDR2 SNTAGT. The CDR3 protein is CASSDRVAGDYEQYF. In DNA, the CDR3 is TGTGCCAGCAGTGACCGGGTAGCGGGAGACTACGAGCAGTACTTC.

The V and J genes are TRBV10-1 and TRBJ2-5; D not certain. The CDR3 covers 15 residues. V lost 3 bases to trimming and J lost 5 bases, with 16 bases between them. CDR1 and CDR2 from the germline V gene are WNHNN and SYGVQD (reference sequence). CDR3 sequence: CASSEGFSTTETQYF. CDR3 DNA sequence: TGCGCCAGCAGTGAAGGTTTTTCTACGACGGAGACCCAGTACTTC.

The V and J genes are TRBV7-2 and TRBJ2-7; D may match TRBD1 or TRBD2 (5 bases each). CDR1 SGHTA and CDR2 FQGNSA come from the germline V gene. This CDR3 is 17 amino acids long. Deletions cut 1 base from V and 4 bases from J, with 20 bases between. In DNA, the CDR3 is TGTGCCAGCAGCTTAGAGTCGGGGCGGCGAAGGGGATACGAGCAGTACTTC. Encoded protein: CASSLESGRRRGYEQYF.

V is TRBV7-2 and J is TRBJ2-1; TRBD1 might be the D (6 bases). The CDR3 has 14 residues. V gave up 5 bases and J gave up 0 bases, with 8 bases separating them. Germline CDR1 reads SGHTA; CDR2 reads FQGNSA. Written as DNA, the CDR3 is TGTGCCAGCAGCCGACAGGCCTCCTACAATGAGCAGTTCTTC. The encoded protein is CASSRQASYNEQFF.